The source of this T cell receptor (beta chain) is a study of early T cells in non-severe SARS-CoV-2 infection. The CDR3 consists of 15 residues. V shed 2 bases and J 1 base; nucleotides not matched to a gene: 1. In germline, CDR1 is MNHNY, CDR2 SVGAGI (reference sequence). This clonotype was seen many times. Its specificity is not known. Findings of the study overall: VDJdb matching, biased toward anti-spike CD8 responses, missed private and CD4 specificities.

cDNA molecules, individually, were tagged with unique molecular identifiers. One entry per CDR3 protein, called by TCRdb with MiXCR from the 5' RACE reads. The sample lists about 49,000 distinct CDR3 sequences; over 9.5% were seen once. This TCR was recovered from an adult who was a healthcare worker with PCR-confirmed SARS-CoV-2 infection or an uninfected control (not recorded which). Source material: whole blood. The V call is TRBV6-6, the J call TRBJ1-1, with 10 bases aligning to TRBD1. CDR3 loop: CASSYRDRGNTEAFF. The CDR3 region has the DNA TGTGCCAGCAGTTACCGGGACAGGGGGAACACTGAAGCTTTCTTT.